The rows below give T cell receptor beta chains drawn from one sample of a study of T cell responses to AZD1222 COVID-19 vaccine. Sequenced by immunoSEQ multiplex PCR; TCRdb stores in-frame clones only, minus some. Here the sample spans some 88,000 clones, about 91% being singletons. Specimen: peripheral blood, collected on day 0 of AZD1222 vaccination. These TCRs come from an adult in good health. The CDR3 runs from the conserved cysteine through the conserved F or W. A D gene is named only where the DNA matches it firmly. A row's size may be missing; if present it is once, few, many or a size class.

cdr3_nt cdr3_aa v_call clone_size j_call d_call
TGTGCCACCGCCCAGCCGGGAGGCTACACCTTC CATAQPGGYTF TRBV6-5 NA TRBJ1-2 NA
TGTGCCAGCAGTTACGGGGGTGGCTCCGCCGGGGAGCTGTTTTTT CASSYGGGSAGELFF TRBV6-5 NA TRBJ2-2 NA
TGTGCCAGTAGCGGGGCGGAGGGACTAGGGCCCAATGAGCAGTTCTTC CASSGAEGLGPNEQFF TRBV19 NA TRBJ2-1 TRBD2
TGTGCCAGCAGCCCGACAGGCGTAAGCTCCTACGAGCAGTACTTC CASSPTGVSSYEQYF TRBV7-8 NA TRBJ2-7 NA
TGTGCCAGCAGCGCGGGGGTCTACAATGAGCAGTTCTTC CASSAGVYNEQFF TRBV6-4 NA TRBJ2-1 TRBD2
TGTGCTAGCAGCGCGACCTTGGAGGGGAGCACCGGGGAGCTGTTTTTT CASSATLEGSTGELFF TRBV7-7 NA TRBJ2-2 NA
TGTGCCAGCAGCTTAGAGACCGGGGAGCTGTTTTTT CASSLETGELFF TRBV7-2 NA TRBJ2-2 NA
TGTGCCACCAGCAGAGCGACAGGGGAGAATTCACCCCTCCACTTT CATSRATGENSPLHF TRBV15 NA TRBJ1-6 TRBD1
TGTGCCAGCAGTGACGATTCGGGGGACGGGAATCAGCCCCAGCATTTT CASSDDSGDGNQPQHF TRBV6-4 NA TRBJ1-5 NA
TGTGCCACCAGTGATTTTGGGACAGGGAGCAATGAGCAGTTCTTC CATSDFGTGSNEQFF TRBV24-1 NA TRBJ2-1 TRBD1
TGTGCCAGCAGTTGGCGACGGACAGGGGTACAGCCCCAGCATTTT CASSWRRTGVQPQHF TRBV27 NA TRBJ1-5 TRBD1
TGTGCCAGCAGCTTACGACAGGGACGCCAGCCCCAGCATTTT CASSLRQGRQPQHF TRBV7-8 NA TRBJ1-5 TRBD1
TGCGCCAGCAGCCCCGAGGCCGGGGAGCTGTTTTTT CASSPEAGELFF TRBV4-1 NA TRBJ2-2 NA
TGTGCCAGCAGCTTTAGGGGATCGAATGAAAAACTGTTTTTT CASSFRGSNEKLFF TRBV11-2 NA TRBJ1-4 NA
TGTGCCACCAGCAGAGGGGGGGGACTAGCGGACAATGAGCAGTTCTTC CATSRGGGLADNEQFF TRBV15 NA TRBJ2-1 TRBD2
TGTGCCAGCAGTGAAGACCGCGGGAGGTACCAAGAGACCCAGTACTTC CASSEDRGRYQETQYF TRBV6-1 NA TRBJ2-5 TRBD2
TGTGCCAGCAGTCGGACAGGGGAATCCTACAATGAGCAGTTCTTC CASSRTGESYNEQFF TRBV6-4 NA TRBJ2-1 TRBD1
TGCGCCAGCTCCCCTGCACAGGGTGCTTACGAGCAGTACTTC CASSPAQGAYEQYF TRBV5-1 NA TRBJ2-7 NA
TGTGCCAGCAGCGTATCATCTGGACAGGGCACCGATACGCAGTATTTT CASSVSSGQGTDTQYF TRBV9 NA TRBJ2-3 TRBD1
TGTGCCAGCAGTGAACTGTTCACTGAGTCGGGCGAAAAACTGTTTTTT CASSELFTESGEKLFF TRBV25-1 NA TRBJ1-4 NA
TGCGCCAGCAGCTTGGGGACGGACTACAATGAGCAGTTCTTC CASSLGTDYNEQFF TRBV5-1 NA TRBJ2-1 NA
TGTGCCAGCAGTTACGGTCGAGGCAATCAGCCCCAGCATTTT CASSYGRGNQPQHF TRBV6-5 once TRBJ1-5 NA
TGTGCCAGCAGGGTGAAGGTACCCTCGTACACAGATACGCAGTATTTT CASRVKVPSYTDTQYF TRBV28 NA TRBJ2-3 NA
TGTGCCAGCAGTTTGGCAGGGGGGGGACACGAGCAGTACTTC CASSLAGGGHEQYF TRBV28 NA TRBJ2-7 NA
TGTGCCAGCAGCCAACAGCTCCCCTACGAGCAGTACTTC CASSQQLPYEQYF TRBV3-1/TRBV3-2 NA TRBJ2-7 NA
TGTGCCAGCAGCTTGGCCGGGGGAACAGAAAAACTGTTTTTT CASSLAGGTEKLFF TRBV5-6 NA TRBJ1-4 NA